The 20 T cell receptor beta chains below all came from one sample that was sequenced in a study of shared clonotypes between healthy human individuals. Profiling relied on immunoSEQ multiplex PCR, and the TCRdb table lists in-frame clones only, not all of them. The data hold fewer than 150,000 clones, with approximately 70% observed a single time. Sequenced input: memory CD8+ T cells sorted from blood. The subset denotes: CD45RO+ cells pooled with CCR7-negative TemRA cells. These receptors were collected from a woman aged 25 to 39 in good health.

This chain uses TRBV5-6 with TRBJ1-1, with a possible D match to TRBD1 (5 bases). The CDR3 is made up of 14 amino acids. Trimming left V 4 bases short and J 4 bases short, with 14 bases between. Germline assignment: CDR1 SGHDT and CDR2 YYEEEE. In DNA, the CDR3 is TGTGCCAGCAGCCTCCGGGGCCAGGGCACTGAAGCTTTCTTT. Encoded protein: CASSLRGQGTEAFF. Full variable domain (rest looked up from reference TRBV5-6 and TRBJ1-1): DAGVTQSPTHLIKTRGQQVTLRCSPKSGHDTVSWYQQALGQGPQFIFQYYEEEERQRGNFPDRFSGHQFPNYSSELNVNALLLGDSALYLCASSLRGQGTEAFFGQGTRLTVV.

This clone was seen a handful of times. The chain is built from TRBV9 and TRBJ1-4; 9 bases align to TRBD1. The CDR3 length is 16 residues. Germline V gives CDR1 SGDLS, CDR2 YYNGEE. The J segment lost 8 bases and the V segment lost 3 bases, leaving 11 bases of the junction unmatched. The CDR3 DNA follows: TGTGCCAGCAGCGGGACCGGGACAGGGAAGAAGGAAAAACTGTTTTTT. Translation gives CASSGTGTGKKEKLFF. The variable domain in full, with the rest retrieved from reference TRBV9 and TRBJ1-4, is DSGVTQTPKHLITATGQRVTLRCSPRSGDLSVYWYQQSLDQGLQFLIQYYNGEERAKGNILERFSAQQFPDLHSELNLSSLELGDSALYFCASSGTGTGKKEKLFFGSGTQLSVL.

The J gene is TRBJ2-6, the V gene TRBV13; D is perhaps TRBD2 (6 bases). The CDR3 consists of 20 residues. Per the germline V gene, CDR1 is PRHDT and CDR2 is FYEKMQ (reference sequence). V was clipped by 5 bases and J by 0 bases, with 23 bases between them. The chain's CDR3 is CASSPVGWGVGYSGANVLTF. The CDR3 DNA reads as TGTGCCAGCAGCCCCGTGGGGTGGGGGGTAGGCTACTCTGGGGCCAACGTCCTGACTTTC.

The chain recombines TRBV19 with TRBJ1-4, with D maybe TRBD1 (5 bases). Germline CDR1 and CDR2: LNHDA and SQIVND (reference sequence). This CDR3 has 15 amino acids. V dropped 2 bases and J dropped 6 bases, with 13 bases sitting between them. DNA for the CDR3: TGTGCCAGTAGTATAATTGGGGGAGGTCATGAAAAACTGTTTTTT. Protein sequence: CASSIIGGGHEKLFF.

The rearrangement links TRBV28 to TRBJ2-7; the match to TRBD2 covers 8 bases. There are 13 residues in the CDR3. Germline assignment: CDR1 MDHEN and CDR2 SYDVKM. V was pared by 6 bases and J by 7 bases, with 8 bases of the junction left unmatched. CDR3 coding DNA: TGTGCCAGCAGCCCTAGACCGGGGGGGGAGCAGTACTTC. This codes for CASSPRPGGEQYF.

This chain's CDR3 is CASRLLLRTSTEQFF. The CDR3 DNA reads TGTGCCAGCAGACTTCTCCTCCGGACTAGCACTGAGCAGTTCTTC. This chain uses TRBV2 with TRBJ2-1; 8 bases are a match to TRBD2. CDR1 and CDR2 from the germline V gene are SNHLY and FYNNEI. The CDR3 sequence is 15 residues long. Losses at the gene ends were 6 bases for V and 9 bases for J; bases not matched to a gene: 13. Variable domain in full (rest from reference TRBV2 and TRBJ2-1): EPEVTQTPSHQVTQMGQEVILRCVPISNHLYFYWYRQILGQKVEFLVSFYNNEISEKSEIFDDQFSVERPDGSNFTLKIRSTKLEDSAMYFCASRLLLRTSTEQFFGPGTRLTVL.

As for this clone: It is likely a read error: a sequence one base away is far more abundant. Other DNA sequences within the sample encode an identical CDR3. V is TRBV5-6 and J is TRBJ2-7; 10 nucleotides agree with TRBD2. The junction had 8 bases not matched to a gene; V was cut back by 4 bases and J by 1 base. The CDR3 sequence is 16 residues long. Germline V gene lookup returns CDR1 SGHDT and CDR2 YYEEEE. The CDR3 loop is CASSQGLAVSSYEQYF. The CDR3 DNA is TGTGCCAGCAGCCAAGGACTAGCGGTTTCATCCTACGAGCAGTACTTC.

There are a few counts of this clone. The rearrangement uses TRBV19 and TRBJ2-1, with D possibly matching TRBD2 (5 bases). Germline loops: CDR1 LNHDA, CDR2 SQIVND (reference sequence). V lost 10 bases to trimming and J lost 3 bases, with 19 bases between them. CDR3 size: 15 residues. The CDR3 sequence is CATSSRSGIYNEQFF. The DNA for the CDR3 is TGTGCCACCTCCTCGAGGAGCGGCATCTACAATGAGCAGTTCTTC.

The chain couples TRBV5-1 to TRBJ2-5; D not certain. The CDR3 spans 13 residues. Trimming pared 0 bases from V and 5 bases from J, leaving 8 bases between. Germline V gives CDR1 SGHRS, CDR2 YFSETQ. This chain's CDR3 is CASSLAGVETQYF. CDR3 DNA: TGCGCCAGCAGCTTGGCCGGTGTTGAGACCCAGTACTTC.

The rearrangement links TRBV6-1 to TRBJ2-7; no clear D. Trimming took 0 bases from V and 2 from J, leaving 8 bases between them. CDR3 size: 14 residues. CDR1 and CDR2 from the germline V gene are MNHNS and SASEGT. The CDR3 sequence: CASSEAPGPYEQYF. DNA for the CDR3: TGTGCCAGCAGTGAAGCCCCAGGCCCCTACGAGCAGTACTTC.

This clone has a count of ten or more. The V call is TRBV28, the J call TRBJ2-7; 7 nucleotides align to TRBD2. Germline-derived CDR1 and CDR2 are MDHEN and SYDVKM. The CDR3 covers 13 residues. The J segment lost 4 bases and the V segment lost 7 bases, leaving 7 bases of the junction unmatched. The chain's CDR3 is CASILASGYEQYF. The CDR3 DNA reads TGTGCCAGCATATTGGCTAGCGGTTACGAGCAGTACTTC.

V usage is TRBV5-1 and J usage is TRBJ2-4; 7 nucleotides agree with TRBD2. This CDR3 contains 16 residues. Unmatched junction bases numbered 5, after V lost 0 bases and J lost 2 bases. CDR1 is SGHRS and CDR2 is YFSETQ in the germline V gene. The CDR3 region has the DNA TGCGCCAGCAGCTTGGAAGGACTAGAGACCAAAAACATTCAGTACTTC. This gives the protein CASSLEGLETKNIQYF. Variable domain in full (rest from reference TRBV5-1 and TRBJ2-4): KAGVTQTPRYLIKTRGQQVTLSCSPISGHRSVSWYQQTPGQGLQFLFEYFSETQRNKGNFPGRFSGRQFSNSRSEMNVSTLELGDSALYLCASSLEGLETKNIQYFGAGTRLSVL.

This chain links TRBV11-2 with TRBJ1-4, with 7 bases fitting TRBD1. Germline V gene sequence: CDR1 SGHAT, CDR2 FQNNGV. The length of the CDR3 is 17 residues. With V trimmed by 3 bases and J by 0 bases, 7 bases remained unmatched. CDR3 residues: CASSFHRGQATNEKLFF. For the CDR3, the DNA is TGTGCCAGCAGCTTCCACAGGGGCCAAGCAACTAATGAAAAACTGTTTTTT.

Written as DNA, the CDR3 is TGTGCCATCAGTTCCCCGGGCTTCCTCTACGAGCAGTACTTC. This encodes CAISSPGFLYEQYF. This chain links TRBV10-3 with TRBJ2-7; unclear D gene. Germline assignment: CDR1 ENHRY and CDR2 SYGVKD. Deletions cut 5 bases from V and 3 bases from J, with 14 bases between. The CDR3 consists of 14 residues.

The J gene is TRBJ1-3, the V gene TRBV7-9; D is uncertain. V lost 5 bases, J lost 0 bases, and 11 bases lay in between. Germline-derived CDR1 and CDR2 are SEHNR and FQNEAQ (reference sequence). The CDR3 has 15 amino acids. The CDR3 nucleotides read TGTGCCAGCAGCAGATCCGGCGTCTCTGGAAACACCATATATTTT. This encodes CASSRSGVSGNTIYF.

The genes are TRBV27 and TRBJ2-1, with D possibly being TRBD2 (5 bases). The germline V and J ends were trimmed by 6 bases and 0 bases, with 12 bases remaining between them. This CDR3 contains 15 residues. Germline lookup yields CDR1 MNHEY and CDR2 SMNVEV (reference sequence). As DNA, the CDR3 is TGTGCCAGCAGCCTTAGCGTTAGCTCCTACAATGAGCAGTTCTTC. Protein product: CASSLSVSSYNEQFF.

The chain links TRBV25-1 to TRBJ1-1; perhaps TRBD1 as D (6 bases). Looked up from germline, CDR1 is MGHDK and CDR2 is SYGVNS. The CDR3 is 15 residues long. Between the trimmed V and J ends, which lost 3 bases and 5 bases, there was a span of 16 bases. The CDR3 nucleotides are TGTGCCAGCAGTGATGGGGTCGGGGGGCGGACTGAAGCTTTCTTT. It translates to CASSDGVGGRTEAFF.

The chain recombines TRBV7-2 with TRBJ2-1; D gene unclear. This CDR3 has 12 residues. V was clipped by 3 bases and J by 12 bases, with 12 bases between them. The germline CDR1 and CDR2 sequences are SGHTA and FQGNSA. For the CDR3, the DNA is TGTGCCAGCAGCTTCCCCCCCAGTGGGCAGTTCTTC. Its translation: CASSFPPSGQFF. Full variable domain (missing parts from reference TRBV7-2 and TRBJ2-1): GAGVSQSPSNKVTEKGKDVELRCDPISGHTALYWYRQSLGQGLEFLIYFQGNSAPDKSGLPSDRFSAERTGGSVSTLTIQRTQQEDSAVYLCASSFPPSGQFFGPGTRLTVL.

This clone was seen only a few times. V usage is TRBV11-1 and J usage is TRBJ1-2; D is perhaps TRBD1 (6 bases). Germline CDR1 and CDR2: SGHAT and FQDESV (reference sequence). With 5 bases removed from V and 2 bases from J, the gap between germline ends came to 15 bases. CDR3 length equals 15 residues. CDR3 loop: CASSPVVTGNYGYTF. DNA of the CDR3: TGTGCCAGCAGCCCCGTGGTTACAGGGAACTATGGCTACACCTTC.

The V call is TRBV5-1, the J call TRBJ1-1; D is unclear. Germline V gives CDR1 SGHRS, CDR2 YFSETQ. This CDR3 is 14 amino acids long. V gave up 1 base and J gave up 1 base, with 8 bases separating them. The CDR3 DNA follows: TGCGCCAGCAGCTTGTACCTCGAGAACACTGAAGCTTTCTTT. This codes for CASSLYLENTEAFF.